This note documents a single TCR beta chain sequence. The germline V gene encodes CDR1 SGHTA and CDR2 FQGNSA. V lost 5 bases and J lost 2, with 9 bases in between. There are 14 residues in the CDR3. This sample stems from a study of blood T cell repertoires in COVID-19. On the study more broadly: Acute-phase and convalescent COVID-19 samples originated in the United States, Italy and Spain. Nucleic acid was either cDNA or gDNA, and it came from T cells, B-cell-depleted T cells, or PBMCs.

Authors' data handling: Estimation of nucleated cell counts relied on the amplification of reference gene primers. Assay: immunoSEQ multiplex PCR; the TCRdb copy retains only in-frame clones and omits some. V, J and clone size are those of that table, while D and trimming were read from the DNA. The sample has more than 65,000 clones, roughly 80% seen once. The chain uses TRBV7-2 and TRBJ2-2; tentatively, D is TRBD1 (5 bases). Material for sequencing was peripheral blood. The source is a man aged 60 to 69 with acute or convalescent COVID-19. The CDR3 DNA is TGTGCCAGCAGCACACAGGTTAACACCGGGGAGCTGTTTTTT. Protein: CASSTQVNTGELFF.